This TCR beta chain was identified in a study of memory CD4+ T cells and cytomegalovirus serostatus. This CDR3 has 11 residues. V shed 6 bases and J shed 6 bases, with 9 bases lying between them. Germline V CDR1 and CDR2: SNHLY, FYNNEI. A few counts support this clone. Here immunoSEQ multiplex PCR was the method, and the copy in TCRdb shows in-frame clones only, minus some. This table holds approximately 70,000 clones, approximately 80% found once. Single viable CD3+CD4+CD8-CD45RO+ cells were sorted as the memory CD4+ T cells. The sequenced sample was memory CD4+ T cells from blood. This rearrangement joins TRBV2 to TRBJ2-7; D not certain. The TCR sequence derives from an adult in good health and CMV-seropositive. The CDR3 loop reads CASRSLGEQYF. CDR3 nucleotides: TGTGCCAGCAGATCCCTTGGCGAGCAGTACTTC.